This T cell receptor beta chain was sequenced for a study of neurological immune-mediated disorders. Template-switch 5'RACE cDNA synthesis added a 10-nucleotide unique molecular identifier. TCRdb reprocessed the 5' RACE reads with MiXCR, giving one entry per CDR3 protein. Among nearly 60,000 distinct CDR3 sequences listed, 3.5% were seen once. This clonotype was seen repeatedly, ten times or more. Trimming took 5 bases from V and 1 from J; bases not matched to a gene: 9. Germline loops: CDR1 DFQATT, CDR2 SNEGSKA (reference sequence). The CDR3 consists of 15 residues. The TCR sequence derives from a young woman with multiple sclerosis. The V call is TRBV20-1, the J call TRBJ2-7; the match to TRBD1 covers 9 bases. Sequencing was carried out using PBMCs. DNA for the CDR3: TGCAGTGCTGTTCCGACAGGGGGTCGGTCCTACGAGCAGTACTTC. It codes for CSAVPTGGRSYEQYF.